The clone carrying this T cell receptor (beta chain) came up many times. Within the library, unique molecular identifiers were attached to each individual cDNA molecule. TCRdb ran MiXCR on the RACE reads and lists one entry per CDR3 protein. The table includes some 83,000 distinct CDR3 sequences, over 8.5% detected once. As for time point: patch test 1, 2 weeks after DPC sensitization. Treatment: therapeutic diphenylcyclopropenone sensitization with weekly scalp DPC. Unfractionated whole blood yielded the extracted total RNA. This entry belongs to a study of human T cells and chemical hapten exposure. Turning to the study itself: The cohort included alopecia areata under or over 50% scalp, totalis and universalis. Per-sample TCR yield variability stemmed mainly from small pooled library volume differences.

The TCR sequence derives from a woman in her fifties or sixties with alopecia areata. Some clones in this sample may be carry-over from other donors' samples. The sequenced sample was whole blood, obtained in connection with sensitization to the hapten diphenylcyclopropenone (DPC).

The CDR3 reads CASSSGTGRNTEAFF. As DNA, the CDR3 is TGTGCCAGCTCGTCCGGGACAGGGAGGAACACTGAAGCTTTCTTT. V and J are TRBV18 and TRBJ1-1; 9 bases are a match to TRBD1. In germline, CDR1 is KGHSH, CDR2 LQKENI. The CDR3 consists of 15 residues. The V and J ends lost 6 bases and 1 base, in that order; junction bases with no gene match: 6.